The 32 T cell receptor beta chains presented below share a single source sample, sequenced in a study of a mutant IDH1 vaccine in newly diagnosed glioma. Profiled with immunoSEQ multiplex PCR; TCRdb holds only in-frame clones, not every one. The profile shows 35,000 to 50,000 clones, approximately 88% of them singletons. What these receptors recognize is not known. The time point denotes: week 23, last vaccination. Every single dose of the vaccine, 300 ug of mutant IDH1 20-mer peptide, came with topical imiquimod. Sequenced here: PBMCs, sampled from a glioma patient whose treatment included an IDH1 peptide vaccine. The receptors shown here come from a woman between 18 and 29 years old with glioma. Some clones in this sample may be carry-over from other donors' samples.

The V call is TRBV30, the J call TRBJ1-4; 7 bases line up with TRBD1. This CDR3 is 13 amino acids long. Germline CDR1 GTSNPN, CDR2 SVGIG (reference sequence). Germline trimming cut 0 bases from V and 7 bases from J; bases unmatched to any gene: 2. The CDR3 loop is CAWSVGQIEKLFF. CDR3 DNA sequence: TGTGCCTGGAGTGTGGGACAGATTGAAAAACTGTTTTTT.

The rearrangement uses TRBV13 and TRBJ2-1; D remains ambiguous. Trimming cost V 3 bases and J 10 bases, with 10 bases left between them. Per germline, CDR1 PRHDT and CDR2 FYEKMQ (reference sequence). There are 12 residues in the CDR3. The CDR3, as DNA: TGTGCCAGCAGCTTTGGGCGACGGGAGCAGTTCTTC. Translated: CASSFGRREQFF. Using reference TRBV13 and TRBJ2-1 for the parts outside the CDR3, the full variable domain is AAGVIQSPRHLIKEKRETATLKCYPIPRHDTVYWYQQGPGQDPQFLISFYEKMQSDKGSIPDRFSAQQFSDYHSELNMSSLELGDSALYFCASSFGRREQFFGPGTRLTVL.

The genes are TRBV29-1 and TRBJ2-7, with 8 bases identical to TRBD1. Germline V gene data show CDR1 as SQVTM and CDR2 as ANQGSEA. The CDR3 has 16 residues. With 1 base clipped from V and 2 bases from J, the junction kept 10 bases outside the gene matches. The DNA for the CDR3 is TGCAGCGTTGAAGGCAGGGGGCAGGTTACCGCCTACGAGCAGTACTTC. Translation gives CSVEGRGQVTAYEQYF.

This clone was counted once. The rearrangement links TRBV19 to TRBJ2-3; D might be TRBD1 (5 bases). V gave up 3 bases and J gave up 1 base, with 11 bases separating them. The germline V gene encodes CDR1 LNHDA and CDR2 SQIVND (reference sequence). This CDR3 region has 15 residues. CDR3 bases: TGTGCCAGTAGTATCAGCAGGGTCGGCACAGATACGCAGTATTTT. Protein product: CASSISRVGTDTQYF.

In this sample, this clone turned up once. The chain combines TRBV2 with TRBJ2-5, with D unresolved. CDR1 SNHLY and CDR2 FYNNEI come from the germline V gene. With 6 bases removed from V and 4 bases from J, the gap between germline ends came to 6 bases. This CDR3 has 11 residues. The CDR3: CASSGVETQYF. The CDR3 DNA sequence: TGTGCCAGCAGCGGAGTAGAGACCCAGTACTTC. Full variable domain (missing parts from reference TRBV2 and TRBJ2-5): EPEVTQTPSHQVTQMGQEVILRCVPISNHLYFYWYRQILGQKVEFLVSFYNNEISEKSEIFDDQFSVERPDGSNFTLKIRSTKLEDSAMYFCASSGVETQYFGPGTRLLVL.

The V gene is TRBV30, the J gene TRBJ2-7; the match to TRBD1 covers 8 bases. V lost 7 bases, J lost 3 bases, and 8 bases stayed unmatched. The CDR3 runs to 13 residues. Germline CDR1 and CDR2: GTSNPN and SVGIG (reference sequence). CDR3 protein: CALGMDRDYEQYF. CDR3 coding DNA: TGTGCCTTAGGAATGGACAGGGACTACGAGCAGTACTTC.

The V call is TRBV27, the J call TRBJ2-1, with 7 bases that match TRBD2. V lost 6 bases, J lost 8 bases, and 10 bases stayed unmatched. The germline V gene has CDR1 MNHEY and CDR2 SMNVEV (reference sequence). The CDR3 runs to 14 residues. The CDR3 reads CASRGLGVDDEQFF. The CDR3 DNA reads TGTGCCAGCAGAGGACTAGGGGTGGATGATGAGCAGTTCTTC.

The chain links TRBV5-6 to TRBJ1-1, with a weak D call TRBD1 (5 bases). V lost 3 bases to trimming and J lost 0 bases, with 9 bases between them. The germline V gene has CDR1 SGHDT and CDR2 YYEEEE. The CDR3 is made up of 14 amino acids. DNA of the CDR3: TGTGCCAGCAGCTCGACAGCCATGAACACTGAAGCTTTCTTT. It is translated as CASSSTAMNTEAFF.

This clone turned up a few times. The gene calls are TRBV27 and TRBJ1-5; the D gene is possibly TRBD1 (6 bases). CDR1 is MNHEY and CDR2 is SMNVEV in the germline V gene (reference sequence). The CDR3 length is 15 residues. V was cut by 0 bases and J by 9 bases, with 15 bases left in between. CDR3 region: CASSLSGALGGPQHF. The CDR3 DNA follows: TGTGCCAGCAGTTTATCGGGGGCCCTGGGGGGGCCCCAGCATTTT.

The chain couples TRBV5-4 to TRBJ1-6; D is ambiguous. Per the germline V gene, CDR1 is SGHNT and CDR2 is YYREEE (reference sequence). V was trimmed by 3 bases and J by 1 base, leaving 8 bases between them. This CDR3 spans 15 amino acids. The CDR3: CASSSQKSYNSPLHF. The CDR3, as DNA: TGTGCCAGCAGCTCGCAGAAATCCTATAATTCACCCCTCCACTTT.

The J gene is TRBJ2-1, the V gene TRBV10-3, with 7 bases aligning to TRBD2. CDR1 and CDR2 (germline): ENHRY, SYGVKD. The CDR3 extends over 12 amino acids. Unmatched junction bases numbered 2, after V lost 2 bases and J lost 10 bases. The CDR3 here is CAISEPGLEQFF. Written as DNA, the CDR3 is TGTGCCATCAGTGAGCCGGGACTAGAGCAGTTCTTC.

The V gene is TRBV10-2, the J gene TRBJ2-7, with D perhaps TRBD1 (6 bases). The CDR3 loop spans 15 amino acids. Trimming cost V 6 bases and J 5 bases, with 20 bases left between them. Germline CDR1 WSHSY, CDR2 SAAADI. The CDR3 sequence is CASSGTGHFLDEQYF. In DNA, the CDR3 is TGCGCCAGCAGCGGAACGGGACACTTTCTAGACGAGCAGTACTTC.

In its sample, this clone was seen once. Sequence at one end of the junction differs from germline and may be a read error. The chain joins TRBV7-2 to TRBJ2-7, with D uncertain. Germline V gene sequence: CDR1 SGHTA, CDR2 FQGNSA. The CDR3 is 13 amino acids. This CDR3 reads CASRQPGSHEQYF. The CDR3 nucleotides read TGTGCCAGCAGACAACCGGGCTCCCACGAGCAGTACTTC.

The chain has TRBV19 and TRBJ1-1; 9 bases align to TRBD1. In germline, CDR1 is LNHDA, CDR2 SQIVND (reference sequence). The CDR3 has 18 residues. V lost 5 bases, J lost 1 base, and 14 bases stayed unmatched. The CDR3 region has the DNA TGTGCCAGTAGTTCCCTATGGACAGGGGAGCATTGGAACACTGAAGCTTTCTTT. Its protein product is CASSSLWTGEHWNTEAFF.

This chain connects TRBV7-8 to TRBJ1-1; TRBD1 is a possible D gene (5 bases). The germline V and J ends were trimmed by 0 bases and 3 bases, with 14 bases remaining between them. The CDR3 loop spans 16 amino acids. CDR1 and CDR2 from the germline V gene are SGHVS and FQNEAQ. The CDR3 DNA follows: TGTGCCAGCAGCTTAGCGCTCGCCAGGGTACACACTGAAGCTTTCTTT. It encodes CASSLALARVHTEAFF. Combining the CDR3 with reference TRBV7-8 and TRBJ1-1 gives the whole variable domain GAGVSQSPRYKVAKRGQDVALRCDPISGHVSLFWYQQALGQGPEFLTYFQNEAQLDKSGLPSDRFFAERPEGSVSTLKIQRTQQEDSAVYLCASSLALARVHTEAFFGQGTRLTVV.

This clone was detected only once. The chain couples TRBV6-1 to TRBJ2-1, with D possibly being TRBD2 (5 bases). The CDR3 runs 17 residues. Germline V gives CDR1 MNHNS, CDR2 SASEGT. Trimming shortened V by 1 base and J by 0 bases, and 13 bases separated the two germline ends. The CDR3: CASSEGLWESSYNEQFF. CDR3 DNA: TGTGCCAGCAGTGAAGGACTTTGGGAGAGCTCCTACAATGAGCAGTTCTTC.

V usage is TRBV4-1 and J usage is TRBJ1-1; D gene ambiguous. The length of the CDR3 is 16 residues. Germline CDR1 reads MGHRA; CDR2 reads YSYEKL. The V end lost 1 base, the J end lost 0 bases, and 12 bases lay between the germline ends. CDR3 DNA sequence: TGCGCCAGCAGCCAAGGAAACCTAGGATTGAACACTGAAGCTTTCTTT. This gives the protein CASSQGNLGLNTEAFF.

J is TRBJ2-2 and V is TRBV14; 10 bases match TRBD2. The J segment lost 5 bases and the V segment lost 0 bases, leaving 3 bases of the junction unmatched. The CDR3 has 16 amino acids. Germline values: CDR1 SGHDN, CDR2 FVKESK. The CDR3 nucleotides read TGTGCCAGCAGCCAAGAGCTAGCGGGGGTGACCGGGGAGCTGTTTTTT. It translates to CASSQELAGVTGELFF. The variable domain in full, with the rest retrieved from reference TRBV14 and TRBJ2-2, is EAGVTQFPSHSVIEKGQTVTLRCDPISGHDNLYWYRRVMGKEIKFLLHFVKESKQDESGMPNNRFLAERTGGTYSTLKVQPAELEDSGVYFCASSQELAGVTGELFFGEGSRLTVL.

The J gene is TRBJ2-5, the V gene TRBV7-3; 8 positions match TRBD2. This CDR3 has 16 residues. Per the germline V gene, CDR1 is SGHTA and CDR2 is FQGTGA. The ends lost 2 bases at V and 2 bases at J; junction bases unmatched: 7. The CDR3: CASSLAGGAGQETQYF. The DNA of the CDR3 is TGTGCCAGCAGCTTAGCCGGGGGGGCCGGTCAAGAGACCCAGTACTTC.

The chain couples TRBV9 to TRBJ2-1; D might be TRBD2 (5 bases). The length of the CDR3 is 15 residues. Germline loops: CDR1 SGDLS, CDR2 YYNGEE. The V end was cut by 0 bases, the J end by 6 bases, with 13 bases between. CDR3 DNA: TGTGCCAGCAGCGTAGGGTTCGCGGGTGTCAATGAGCAGTTCTTC. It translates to CASSVGFAGVNEQFF. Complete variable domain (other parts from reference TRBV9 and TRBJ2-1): DSGVTQTPKHLITATGQRVTLRCSPRSGDLSVYWYQQSLDQGLQFLIQYYNGEERAKGNILERFSAQQFPDLHSELNLSSLELGDSALYFCASSVGFAGVNEQFFGPGTRLTVL.

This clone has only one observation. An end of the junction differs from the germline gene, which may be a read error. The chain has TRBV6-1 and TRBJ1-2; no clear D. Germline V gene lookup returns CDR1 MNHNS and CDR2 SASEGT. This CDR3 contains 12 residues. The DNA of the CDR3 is TGTGCCAGCAGAGAAGGGTCCAGGATCTACACCTTC. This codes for CASREGSRIYTF.

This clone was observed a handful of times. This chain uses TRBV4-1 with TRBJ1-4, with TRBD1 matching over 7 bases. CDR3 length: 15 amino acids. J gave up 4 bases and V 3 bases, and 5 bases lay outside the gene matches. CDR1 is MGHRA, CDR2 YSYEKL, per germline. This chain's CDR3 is CASSQEGQLNEKLFF. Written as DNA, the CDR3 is TGCGCCAGCAGCCAGGAGGGACAGCTTAATGAAAAACTGTTTTTT.

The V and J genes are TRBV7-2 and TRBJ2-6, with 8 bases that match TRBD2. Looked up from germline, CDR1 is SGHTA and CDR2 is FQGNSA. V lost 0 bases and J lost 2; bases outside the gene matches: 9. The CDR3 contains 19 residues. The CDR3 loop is CASSLAGGGGSPGANVLTF. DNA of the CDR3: TGTGCCAGCAGCTTAGCGGGGGGCGGGGGGTCCCCTGGGGCCAACGTCCTGACTTTC.

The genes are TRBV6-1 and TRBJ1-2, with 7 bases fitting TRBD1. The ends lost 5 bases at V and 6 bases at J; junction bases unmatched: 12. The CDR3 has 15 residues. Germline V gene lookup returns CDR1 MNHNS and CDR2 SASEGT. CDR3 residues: CASSPTGTDTDGYTF. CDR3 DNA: TGTGCCAGCAGTCCCACCGGGACAGACACCGATGGCTACACCTTC.

Here the CDR3 reads CASGGTANTEAFF. CDR3 in DNA: TGTGCCAGCGGCGGGACAGCGAACACTGAAGCTTTCTTT. This chain joins TRBV9 and TRBJ1-1; 7 bases are a match to TRBD1. With 7 bases clipped from V and 1 base from J, the junction kept 4 bases outside the gene matches. CDR1 and CDR2 (germline): SGDLS, YYNGEE. The CDR3 runs to 13 residues.

DNA of the CDR3: TGTGCCAGCAGTCCCTTTACAGAATTCTATGGCTACACCTTC. Translation: CASSPFTEFYGYTF. This chain links TRBV6-6 with TRBJ1-2, with unresolved D. V lost 5 bases to trimming and J lost 4 bases, with 14 bases between them. Germline CDR1 and CDR2: MNHNY and SVGAGI (reference sequence). CDR3 length: 14 residues.

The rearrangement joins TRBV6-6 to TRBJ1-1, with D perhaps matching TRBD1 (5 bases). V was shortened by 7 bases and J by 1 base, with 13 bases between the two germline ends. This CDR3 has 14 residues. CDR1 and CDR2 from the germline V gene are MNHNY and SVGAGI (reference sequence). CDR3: CASTPRGGNTEAFF. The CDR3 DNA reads TGTGCCAGCACCCCACGGGGGGGGAACACTGAAGCTTTCTTT.

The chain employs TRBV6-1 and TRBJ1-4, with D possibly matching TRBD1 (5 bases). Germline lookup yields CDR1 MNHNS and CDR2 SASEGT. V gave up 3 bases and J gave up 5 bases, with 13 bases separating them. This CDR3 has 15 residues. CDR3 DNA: TGTGCCAGCAGTGACAGCCTTGGGGCGAATGAAAAACTGTTTTTT. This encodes CASSDSLGANEKLFF.

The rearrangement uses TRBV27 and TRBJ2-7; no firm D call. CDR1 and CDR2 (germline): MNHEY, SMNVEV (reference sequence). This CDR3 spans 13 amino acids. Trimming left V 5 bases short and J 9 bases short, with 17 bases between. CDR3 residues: CASSLGRTTGQYF. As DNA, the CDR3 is TGTGCCAGCAGTCTAGGACGGACGACGGGGCAGTACTTC.

CDR3: CASSLAGGLDYNEQFF. CDR3 DNA: TGCGCCAGCAGCTTGGCCGGGGGACTAGACTACAATGAGCAGTTCTTC. The chain couples TRBV5-1 to TRBJ2-1, with TRBD2 matching 8 bases. The germline V gene has CDR1 SGHRS and CDR2 YFSETQ. J gave up 3 bases and V 0 bases, and 5 bases lay outside the gene matches. CDR3 length equals 16 residues.

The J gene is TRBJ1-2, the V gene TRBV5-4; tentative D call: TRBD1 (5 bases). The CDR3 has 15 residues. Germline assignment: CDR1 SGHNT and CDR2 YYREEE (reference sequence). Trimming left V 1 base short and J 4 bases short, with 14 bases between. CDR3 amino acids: CASSLRGAGLYGYTF. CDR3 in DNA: TGTGCCAGCAGCTTGAGGGGTGCAGGCCTCTATGGCTACACCTTC.

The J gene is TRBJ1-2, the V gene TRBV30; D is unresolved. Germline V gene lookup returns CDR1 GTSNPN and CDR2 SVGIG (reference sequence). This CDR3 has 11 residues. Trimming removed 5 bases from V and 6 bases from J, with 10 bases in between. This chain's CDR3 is CAWYVGNGYTF. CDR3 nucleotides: TGTGCCTGGTATGTGGGAAATGGCTACACCTTC.